These 7 T cell receptor beta chains were sequenced from one sample in a study of shared clonotypes between healthy human individuals. The assay was immunoSEQ multiplex PCR, and TCRdb's table has in-frame clones only and misses some. Here the sample spans 950,000 to 1,200,000 clones, 77% being singletons. Sequenced material: memory CD4+ T cells from PBMCs. Subset in this sample: CD45RA-negative fraction. These receptors originate from a man between 18 and 35 years old in good health. Some clones in this sample may be carry-over from other donors' samples.

V and J are TRBV7-2 and TRBJ1-1; D possibly corresponds to TRBD1 (5 bases). CDR3 size: 14 residues. V lost 8 bases and J 2 bases, leaving 15 bases between the germline ends. Germline CDR1 is SGHTA and CDR2 is FQGNSA. This CDR3 is CASSPRARNTEAFF. The CDR3 nucleotides read TGTGCCAGCTCCCCCAGGGCTCGAAACACTGAAGCTTTCTTT.

The chain employs TRBV2 and TRBJ2-5; 8 bases line up with TRBD2. The J segment lost 5 bases and the V segment lost 8 bases, leaving 4 bases of the junction unmatched. Germline CDR1 reads SNHLY; CDR2 reads FYNNEI. This CDR3 is built from 12 residues. The CDR3 reads CASAGGMETQYF. CDR3 DNA: TGTGCCAGCGCGGGAGGAATGGAGACCCAGTACTTC.

The rearrangement uses TRBV7-2 and TRBJ2-3, with TRBD1 matching over 9 bases. The V gene end was trimmed by 1 base and the J gene end by 7 bases; junction bases not matched to a gene: 3. Germline V gene data show CDR1 as SGHTA and CDR2 as FQGNSA. This CDR3 has 14 amino acids. This chain's CDR3 is CASSLGTGENTQYF. CDR3 coding DNA: TGTGCCAGCAGCTTAGGGACAGGGGAAAATACGCAGTATTTT.

V and J are TRBV6-1 and TRBJ1-1; perhaps TRBD1 as D (5 bases). V lost 6 bases and J 5 bases, leaving 19 bases between the germline ends. Per the germline V gene, CDR1 is MNHNS and CDR2 is SASEGT. This CDR3 is 15 amino acids long. Here the CDR3 DNA reads TGTGCCAGCAGACCTGCAATGGGGCCGGTGACTGAAGCTTTCTTT. Translated, it gives CASRPAMGPVTEAFF.

The chain combines TRBV14 with TRBJ2-1, with D perhaps matching TRBD2 (6 bases). Trimming left V 4 bases short and J 9 bases short, with 22 bases between. The CDR3 contains 16 residues. The germline V gene encodes CDR1 SGHDN and CDR2 FVKESK. The CDR3 reads CASSLSRGGYRSEQFF. CDR3 bases: TGTGCCAGCAGCCTTTCGCGAGGAGGGTACCGGAGTGAGCAGTTCTTC.

In its sample, this clone was seen once. The chain carries TRBV7-9 and TRBJ2-5; TRBD1 agrees at 9 bases. Germline V lookup: CDR1 SEHNR, CDR2 FQNEAQ (reference sequence). The V segment lost 4 bases and the J segment 5 bases; nucleotides outside the gene matches: 8. CDR3 length equals 15 residues. In DNA form, the CDR3 reads TGTGCCAGCAGCTGGGGACAGGGAGTCGGGGAGACCCAGTACTTC. The encoded protein is CASSWGQGVGETQYF.

CDR3: CASGSSGTSGTDTQYF. The CDR3 region has the DNA TGTGCTAGTGGTTCTTCCGGGACTTCAGGCACAGATACGCAGTATTTT. The gene calls are TRBV12-5 and TRBJ2-3; possibly TRBD2 for D (6 bases). V lost 4 bases and J 1 base, leaving 15 bases between the germline ends. The germline CDR1 and CDR2 sequences are LGHNT and FRNRAP. The CDR3 totals 16 residues.